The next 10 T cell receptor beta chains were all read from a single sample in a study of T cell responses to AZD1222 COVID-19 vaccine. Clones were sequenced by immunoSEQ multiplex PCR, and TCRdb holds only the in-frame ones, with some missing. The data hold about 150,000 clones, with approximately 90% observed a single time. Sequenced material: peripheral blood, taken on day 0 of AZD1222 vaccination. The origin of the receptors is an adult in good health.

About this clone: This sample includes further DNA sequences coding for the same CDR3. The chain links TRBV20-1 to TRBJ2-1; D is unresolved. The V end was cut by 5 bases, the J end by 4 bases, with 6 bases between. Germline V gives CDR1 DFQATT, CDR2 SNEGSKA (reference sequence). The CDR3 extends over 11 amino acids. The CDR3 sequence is CSASQYNEQFF. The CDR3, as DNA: TGCAGTGCTTCCCAGTACAATGAGCAGTTCTTC.

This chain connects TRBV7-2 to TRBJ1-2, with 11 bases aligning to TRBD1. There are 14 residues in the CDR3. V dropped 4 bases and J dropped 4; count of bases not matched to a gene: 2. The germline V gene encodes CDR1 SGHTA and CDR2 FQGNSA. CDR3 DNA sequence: TGTGCCAGCAGCTCCGGGACAGGGGGCTATGGCTACACCTTC. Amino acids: CASSSGTGGYGYTF.

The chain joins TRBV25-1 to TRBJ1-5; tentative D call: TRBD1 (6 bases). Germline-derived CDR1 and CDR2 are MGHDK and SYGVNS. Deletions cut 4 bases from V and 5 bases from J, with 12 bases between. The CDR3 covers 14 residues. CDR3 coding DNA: TGTGCCAGCAGTGGTCGGGACACCTATCAGCCCCAGCATTTT. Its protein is CASSGRDTYQPQHF.

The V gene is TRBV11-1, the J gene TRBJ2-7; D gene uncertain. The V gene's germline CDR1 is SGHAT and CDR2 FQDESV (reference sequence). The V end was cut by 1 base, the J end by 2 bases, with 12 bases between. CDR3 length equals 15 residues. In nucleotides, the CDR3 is TGTGCCAGCAGCTTAGACCGGCATCCCACCTACGAGCAGTACTTC. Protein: CASSLDRHPTYEQYF.

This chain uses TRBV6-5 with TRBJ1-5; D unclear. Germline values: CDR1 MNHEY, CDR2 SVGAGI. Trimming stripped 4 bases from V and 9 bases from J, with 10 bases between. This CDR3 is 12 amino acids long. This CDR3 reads CASSSRLGPQHF. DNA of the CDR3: TGTGCCAGCAGTTCCAGACTGGGGCCCCAGCATTTT.

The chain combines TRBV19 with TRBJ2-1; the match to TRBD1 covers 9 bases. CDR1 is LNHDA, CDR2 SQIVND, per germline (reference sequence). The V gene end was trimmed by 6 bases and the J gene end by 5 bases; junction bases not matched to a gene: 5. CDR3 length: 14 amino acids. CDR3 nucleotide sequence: TGTGCCAGTAGCCGACAGGGGGTCAACAATGAGCAGTTCTTC. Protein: CASSRQGVNNEQFF.

The CDR3 spells CASSVVRLPNTEAFF. The DNA of the CDR3 is TGTGCCAGCAGCGTAGTAAGACTCCCGAACACTGAAGCTTTCTTT. The rearrangement joins TRBV9 to TRBJ1-1; D is unresolved. The CDR3 has 15 residues. With 0 bases removed from V and 1 base from J, the gap between germline ends came to 10 bases. Germline CDR1 reads SGDLS; CDR2 reads YYNGEE.

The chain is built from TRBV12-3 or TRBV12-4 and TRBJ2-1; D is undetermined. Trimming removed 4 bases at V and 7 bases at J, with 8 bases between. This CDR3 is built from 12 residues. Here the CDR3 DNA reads TGTGCCAGCAGTTGGTCCCTTAATGAGCAGTTCTTC. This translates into CASSWSLNEQFF.

The CDR3 is CATSDTGAGAQHF. CDR3 nucleotides: TGTGCCACCAGTGACACAGGGGCAGGGGCCCAGCATTTT. This rearrangement joins TRBV24-1 to TRBJ1-5; TRBD1 aligns across 7 bases. Trimming cost V 4 bases and J 11 bases; bases outside gene matches: 7. This CDR3 spans 13 amino acids. Germline loops: CDR1 KGHDR, CDR2 SFDVKD.

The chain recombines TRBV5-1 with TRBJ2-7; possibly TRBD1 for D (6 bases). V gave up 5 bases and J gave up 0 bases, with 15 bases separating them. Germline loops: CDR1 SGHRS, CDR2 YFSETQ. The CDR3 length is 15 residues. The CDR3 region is CASRRTDASSYEQYF. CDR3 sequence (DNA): TGCGCCAGCAGACGGACAGATGCAAGCTCCTACGAGCAGTACTTC. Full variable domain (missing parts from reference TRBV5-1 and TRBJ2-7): KAGVTQTPRYLIKTRGQQVTLSCSPISGHRSVSWYQQTPGQGLQFLFEYFSETQRNKGNFPGRFSGRQFSNSRSEMNVSTLELGDSALYLCASRRTDASSYEQYFGPGTRLTVT.